These 28 T cell receptor beta chains were all obtained from the same sample, sequenced in a study of CD8 T cells in ankylosing spondylitis. MiXCR was run by TCRdb on the 5' RACE reads, yielding one entry per CDR3 protein. The profile covers about 340,000 distinct CDR3 sequences, with around 15% appearing a single time and 0.9% to 1.2% taken by the ten largest. The sample was blood, either unsorted or a sorted T cell fraction (not recorded which). The receptors were sampled from a male donor with ankylosing spondylitis or in good health (not recorded which).

This clonotype was seen ten or more times. The chain recombines TRBV7-8 with TRBJ1-6; no clear D gene. This CDR3 is built from 16 residues. Germline-derived CDR1 and CDR2 are SGHVS and FQNEAQ. The ends were cut back, 1 base at V and 4 bases at J, with 11 bases in the middle. The DNA for the CDR3 is TGTGCCAGCAGCTTAGATGGAGGACTTTATAATTCACCCCTCCACTTT. Protein: CASSLDGGLYNSPLHF.

This chain joins TRBV11-2 and TRBJ2-3; D unresolved. The CDR3 length is 14 residues. Germline V lookup: CDR1 SGHAT, CDR2 FQNNGV. V was cut by 0 bases and J by 2 bases, with 6 bases left in between. The CDR3 sequence is CASSLEPVTDTQYF. The CDR3 DNA follows: TGTGCCAGCAGCTTAGAGCCGGTCACAGATACGCAGTATTTT.

This clonotype was counted a few times. CDR3 region: CASSQDQSGYEKLFF. The CDR3 DNA follows: TGCGCCAGCAGCCAAGATCAGAGCGGGTATGAAAAACTGTTTTTT. The chain employs TRBV4-1 and TRBJ1-4, with unresolved D. There are 15 residues in the CDR3. Trimming shortened V by 0 bases and J by 6 bases, and 11 bases separated the two germline ends. Per the germline V gene, CDR1 is MGHRA and CDR2 is YSYEKL.

V gene TRBV7-9 combines with J gene TRBJ2-5; no clear D. The germline V and J ends were trimmed by 7 bases and 3 bases, with 6 bases remaining between them. The CDR3 is made up of 11 amino acids. Germline lookup yields CDR1 SEHNR and CDR2 FQNEAQ (reference sequence). The CDR3 region is CASTLEETQYF. CDR3 sequence (DNA): TGTGCCAGCACCCTTGAAGAGACCCAGTACTTC. The full variable domain, in which reference TRBV7-9 and TRBJ2-5 provide the parts outside the CDR3, is DTGVSQNPRHKITKRGQNVTFRCDPISEHNRLYWYRQTLGQGPEFLTYFQNEAQLEKSRLLSDRFSAERPKGSFSTLEIQRTEQGDSAMYLCASTLEETQYFGPGTRLLVL.

This clonotype was observed a handful of times. The V gene is TRBV7-6, the J gene TRBJ1-4, with D possibly being TRBD1 (6 bases). The V gene's germline CDR1 is SGHVS and CDR2 FNYEAQ. The length of the CDR3 is 17 residues. With 5 bases removed from V and 0 bases from J, the gap between germline ends came to 16 bases. For the CDR3, the DNA is TGTGCCAGCAGCGGGGGGACAACTAGTTCAACTAATGAAAAACTGTTTTTT. Residues: CASSGGTTSSTNEKLFF.

This rearrangement joins TRBV4-2 to TRBJ1-2, with no clear D. Between the trimmed V and J ends, which lost 5 bases and 2 bases, there was a span of 9 bases. The CDR3 spans 13 residues. Germline CDR1 LGHNA, CDR2 YNFKEQ. The CDR3, as DNA: TGTGCCAGCAGCGGGGAGGGAAACTATGGCTACACCTTC. Translated, it gives CASSGEGNYGYTF.

This clonotype was observed at least ten times. This chain joins TRBV2 and TRBJ1-5; 7 bases line up with TRBD1. V lost 8 bases to trimming and J lost 5 bases; unmatched junction nucleotides: 6. The CDR3 is 13 residues long. Germline V gene data show CDR1 as SNHLY and CDR2 as FYNNEI. CDR3 loop: CASADRLDQPQHF. The CDR3 DNA sequence: TGTGCCAGCGCGGACAGGCTAGATCAGCCCCAGCATTTT.

The sample holds a few counts of this clonotype. The rearrangement uses TRBV9 and TRBJ2-2, with 10 bases lining up with TRBD1. The CDR3 extends over 16 amino acids. Germline loops: CDR1 SGDLS, CDR2 YYNGEE. Unmatched junction bases numbered 3, after V lost 0 bases and J lost 4 bases. The CDR3 sequence is CASSVAGTGVTGELFF. CDR3 nucleotide sequence: TGTGCCAGCAGCGTAGCCGGGACAGGGGTCACCGGGGAGCTGTTTTTT.

The chain has TRBV2 and TRBJ1-4, with TRBD1 matching 7 bases. From germline, CDR1 is SNHLY and CDR2 FYNNEI. This CDR3 is built from 15 residues. V dropped 10 bases and J dropped 5; count of bases not matched to a gene: 13. DNA of the CDR3: TGTGCCACCAGCGAGGAGGGACAGTCAAATGAAAAACTGTTTTTT. Amino acids: CATSEEGQSNEKLFF. Full variable domain (rest looked up from reference TRBV2 and TRBJ1-4): EPEVTQTPSHQVTQMGQEVILRCVPISNHLYFYWYRQILGQKVEFLVSFYNNEISEKSEIFDDQFSVERPDGSNFTLKIRSTKLEDSAMYFCATSEEGQSNEKLFFGSGTQLSVL.

The chain recombines TRBV19 with TRBJ1-2, with D unclear. Germline V gene lookup returns CDR1 LNHDA and CDR2 SQIVND (reference sequence). The CDR3 spans 15 residues. Trimming cost V 0 bases and J 0 bases, with 8 bases left between them. CDR3 sequence reads: CASSIDPAANYGYTF. Written as DNA, the CDR3 is TGTGCCAGTAGTATAGATCCGGCAGCTAACTATGGCTACACCTTC.

This clonotype was picked up a small number of times. The chain combines TRBV3-1 with TRBJ2-1; 9 bases align to TRBD2. Unmatched junction bases numbered 6, after V lost 8 bases and J lost 1 base. CDR3 length: 15 amino acids. CDR1 and CDR2 from the germline V gene are LGHDT and YNNKEL (reference sequence). The CDR3 region has the DNA TGTGCCAGCGCCCGACTAGCGGCTTCCTACAATGAGCAGTTCTTC. Its translation is CASARLAASYNEQFF.

Only a few counts were recorded for this clonotype. This rearrangement joins TRBV10-2 to TRBJ2-2, with D possibly being TRBD1 or TRBD2 (6 bases each). V lost 7 bases to trimming and J lost 6 bases, with 12 bases between them. Germline CDR1 is WSHSY and CDR2 is SAAADI. This CDR3 spans 13 amino acids. This CDR3 is CASNYRDSGELFF. CDR3 nucleotides: TGCGCCAGCAATTACAGGGACTCCGGGGAGCTGTTTTTT.

The genes are TRBV20-1 and TRBJ2-5; D is possibly TRBD1 (7 bases). Trimming removed 2 bases from V and 4 bases from J, with 14 bases in between. Germline-derived CDR1 and CDR2 are DFQATT and SNEGSKA (reference sequence). The CDR3 has 14 amino acids. The CDR3 loop reads CSARSSGGGETQYF. DNA for the CDR3: TGCAGTGCTAGATCATCAGGGGGAGGAGAGACCCAGTACTTC.

The rearrangement uses TRBV6-1 and TRBJ2-3, with 8 positions matching TRBD2. The germline gives CDR1 MNHNS, CDR2 SASEGT. The junction had 15 bases not matched to a gene; V was cut back by 1 base and J by 6 bases. The CDR3 has 18 amino acids. The CDR3 spells CASSEGSGRALYQDTQYF. CDR3 sequence (DNA): TGTGCCAGCAGTGAAGGTTCCGGGAGGGCCCTGTACCAGGATACGCAGTATTTT.

The chain couples TRBV5-1 to TRBJ2-1; D perhaps matches TRBD1 (6 bases). CDR1 is SGHRS, CDR2 YFSETQ, per germline. The ends were cut back, 3 bases at V and 7 bases at J, with 11 bases in the middle. The length of the CDR3 is 13 residues. CDR3 in amino acids: CASSSPDRNEQFF. DNA of the CDR3: TGCGCCAGCAGCTCCCCGGACAGAAATGAGCAGTTCTTC. The full variable domain, completed using reference TRBV5-1 and TRBJ2-1, is KAGVTQTPRYLIKTRGQQVTLSCSPISGHRSVSWYQQTPGQGLQFLFEYFSETQRNKGNFPGRFSGRQFSNSRSEMNVSTLELGDSALYLCASSSPDRNEQFFGPGTRLTVL.

The chain is built from TRBV7-9 and TRBJ1-1; D is undetermined. CDR1 and CDR2 from the germline V gene are SEHNR and FQNEAQ (reference sequence). Between the trimmed V and J ends, which lost 7 bases and 3 bases, there was a span of 15 bases. The CDR3 is 14 residues long. In nucleotides, the CDR3 is TGTGCCAGCACCTGGGTCAGCCCGGACACTGAAGCTTTCTTT. This sequence encodes CASTWVSPDTEAFF.

The V and J genes are TRBV12-3 or TRBV12-4 and TRBJ2-7, with D perhaps assigned TRBD1 or TRBD2 (5 bases each). Trimming pared 5 bases from V and 3 bases from J, leaving 14 bases between. CDR3 size: 14 residues. This CDR3 reads CASSPRDLGYEQYF. CDR3 in DNA: TGTGCCAGCAGTCCCCGGGACCTCGGCTACGAGCAGTACTTC.

J is TRBJ1-1 and V is TRBV12-3 or TRBV12-4, with 8 nucleotides matching TRBD1. This CDR3 is 13 amino acids long. With V trimmed by 6 bases and J by 7 bases, 7 bases remained unmatched. The CDR3 sequence is CASRSTGEGEAFF. DNA of the CDR3: TGTGCCAGCAGGTCGACAGGGGAGGGTGAAGCTTTCTTT.

This clonotype came up many times. V usage is TRBV5-1 and J usage is TRBJ2-1; a weak D match, TRBD2 (6 bases). This CDR3 has 17 residues. Germline V CDR1 and CDR2: SGHRS, YFSETQ. V lost 3 bases to trimming and J lost 4 bases, with 20 bases between them. CDR3 sequence: CASSSGWGSGPYNEQFF. CDR3 nucleotide sequence: TGCGCCAGCAGCTCGGGATGGGGTAGCGGACCTTACAATGAGCAGTTCTTC.

The V and J genes are TRBV7-2 and TRBJ2-3; TRBD1 agrees at 10 bases. The CDR3 is 16 amino acids. Germline values: CDR1 SGHTA, CDR2 FQGNSA. V gave up 5 bases and J gave up 3 bases; unmatched junction bases: 8. CDR3 loop: CASSTRQGAVTDTQYF. The CDR3 DNA reads as TGTGCCAGCAGCACCCGACAGGGGGCGGTGACAGATACGCAGTATTTT.

V gene TRBV5-1 combines with J gene TRBJ2-1; D might be TRBD1 (6 bases). The V end lost 4 bases, the J end lost 6 bases, and 17 bases lay between the germline ends. CDR1 and CDR2 from the germline V gene are SGHRS and YFSETQ. The CDR3 runs to 15 residues. CDR3 in DNA: TGCGCCAGCAGCCCTATTCCGGACAGAGTCAATGAGCAGTTCTTC. It codes for CASSPIPDRVNEQFF.

The genes are TRBV12-3 or TRBV12-4 and TRBJ2-3; the D is unclear. The CDR3 consists of 14 residues. V was clipped by 6 bases and J by 3 bases, with 13 bases between them. This CDR3 reads CASSRLILTDTQYF. The CDR3 bases are TGTGCCAGCAGCCGACTTATCCTAACAGATACGCAGTATTTT.

This chain uses TRBV11-2 with TRBJ2-3, with 7 bases identical to TRBD1. This CDR3 comprises 15 residues. Germline V gene data show CDR1 as SGHAT and CDR2 as FQNNGV. V was clipped by 4 bases and J by 3 bases; unmatched bases: 7. The DNA for the CDR3 is TGTGCCAGCAGCTCAAACAGGGGAAGGACAGATACGCAGTATTTT. Amino acids: CASSSNRGRTDTQYF.

This clonotype was counted a few times. This sequence joins TRBV20-1 and TRBJ2-4; D is possibly TRBD2 (7 bases). Germline V gene lookup returns CDR1 DFQATT and CDR2 SNEGSKA (reference sequence). With 7 bases removed from V and 0 bases from J, the gap between germline ends came to 13 bases. There are 14 residues in the CDR3. The CDR3 loop is CSVRGATAKNIQYF. CDR3 DNA: TGCAGTGTACGGGGGGCTACAGCCAAAAACATTCAGTACTTC.

This rearrangement joins TRBV10-3 to TRBJ2-2; D perhaps matches TRBD2 (6 bases). This CDR3 region has 14 residues. Germline V lookup: CDR1 ENHRY, CDR2 SYGVKD. The CDR3 here is CAGGAGTNTGELFF. The CDR3 coding sequence is TGTGCAGGCGGGGCAGGGACGAACACCGGGGAGCTGTTTTTT.

This clonotype has only a few counts. The CDR3 loop reads CASSFRGGADTQYF. The CDR3 nucleotides are TGCGCCAGCAGCTTCCGGGGGGGCGCAGATACGCAGTATTTT. V is TRBV5-1 and J is TRBJ2-3, with 8 bases matching TRBD2. The CDR3 length is 14 residues. From germline, CDR1 is SGHRS and CDR2 YFSETQ. The V segment lost 2 bases and the J segment 4 bases; nucleotides outside the gene matches: 3.

The V and J genes are TRBV7-2 and TRBJ1-1; D is ambiguous. This CDR3 contains 15 residues. With 7 bases removed from V and 2 bases from J, the gap between germline ends came to 17 bases. Germline-derived CDR1 and CDR2 are SGHTA and FQGNSA. The CDR3, as DNA: TGTGCCAGCACCACTAAAAACGGTCAAAACACTGAAGCTTTCTTT. Translated, it gives CASTTKNGQNTEAFF.

This clonotype showed up just a few times. The rearrangement links TRBV6-1 to TRBJ1-5; D is unresolved. Germline values: CDR1 MNHNS, CDR2 SASEGT. There are 13 residues in the CDR3. The V end was cut by 2 bases, the J end by 4 bases, with 6 bases between. The CDR3 DNA is TGTGCCAGCAGTGAAACCCGAAATCAGCCCCAGCATTTT. Translating gives CASSETRNQPQHF.